This T cell receptor (beta chain) derives from a study of cytomegalovirus exposure and HLA in healthy donors. The study's findings and limits: High specificity and sensitivity for cytomegalovirus status were reported for the classifier.

Germline V gives CDR1 MNHEY, CDR2 SMNVEV (reference sequence). Trimming stripped 0 bases from V and 4 bases from J, with 10 bases between. The CDR3 is made up of 15 amino acids. Details on this clone: Its matching antigen is unknown.

TCRdb's copy holds only in-frame clones and misses some; the assay was immunoSEQ multiplex PCR. In the table there are about 130,000 clones, approximately 82% of which are singletons. V gene TRBV27 combines with J gene TRBJ2-1; D perhaps matches TRBD2 (5 bases). The source is a man aged 25-45 years in good health and CMV-seropositive. Source material: PBMCs. The CDR3 here is CASSLSSAPYNEQFF. DNA of the CDR3: TGTGCCAGCAGTTTATCTAGCGCACCATACAATGAGCAGTTCTTC.